This TCR beta chain stems from a study of cytomegalovirus exposure and HLA in healthy donors. Study-level information: HLA-typed donors were the source of 83 million or so unique TCRs, which an early data release held. Study observations and caveats: In a later analysis, several top co-occurrence clusters appeared linked to parvovirus B19, influenza, CMV and Epstein-Barr virus. Among CMV-associated TCR beta chains, most appeared HLA-restricted in a later analysis.

In this sample, this clone turned up a few times. The antigen remains unidentified. It was with 60 Vbeta and 13 Jbeta primers that the PCR ran. Generated by immunoSEQ multiplex PCR, the TCRdb table keeps only in-frame clones and is missing some. The data show about 98,000 clones, 63% seen once. Germline V CDR1 and CDR2: SGHDN, FVKESK. Losses at the gene ends were 1 base for V and 4 bases for J; bases not matched to a gene: 9. The CDR3 spans 17 residues. Sequencing was performed on PBMCs. The clonotype originates from a human donor in good health. The V and J genes are TRBV14 and TRBJ2-1; 8 positions agree with TRBD2. The CDR3 here is CASSQAPTGGPYNEQFF. CDR3 DNA: TGTGCCAGCAGCCAAGCACCAACGGGAGGGCCTTACAATGAGCAGTTCTTC.